The text below deals with one TCR beta chain. What it binds is unknown. Sequencing used immunoSEQ multiplex PCR; TCRdb keeps in-frame clones, though not all of them. Of about 19,000 clones in the sample, about four fifths are singletons; the top ten hold 15% to 20%. The data belong to a study of PD-1 blockade in classical Hodgkin lymphoma. Study as a whole: Each patient was given nivolumab 3 mg/kg through a vein every 2 weeks. Overall study results and limits: Later analyses included only patients treated at least 1 year post-ASCT. While CD8+ TCR diversity did not rise significantly by C4D1, CD4+ TCR diversity did.

The CDR3 runs to 15 residues. Trimming stripped 5 bases from V and 1 base from J, with 14 bases between. Germline lookup yields CDR1 MNHEY and CDR2 SMNVEV (reference sequence). Each and every patient relapsed after autologous stem cell transplantation, and patients got differing brentuximab vedotin exposure. Best responses included complete response and partial response; otherwise, the best response was progressive disease. The specimen comprised peripheral blood mononuclear cells (PBMCs), sampled before the second cycle of nivolumab. This receptor was obtained from a human donor with classical Hodgkin lymphoma. The V gene is TRBV27, the J gene TRBJ1-2, with a possible D match to TRBD1 (5 bases). For the CDR3, the DNA is TGTGCCAGCAGTCATCAGGGAGCTGGTAACTATGGCTACACCTTC. Translating it yields CASSHQGAGNYGYTF.